Following are 5 T cell receptor beta chains from one sample sequenced in a study of T-cell reconstitution after alpha-beta-depleted transplantation in children. The TCRbeta library was prepared with unique molecular identifiers. TCRdb re-called the PCR reads with MiXCR, one entry per CDR3 protein. The sample holds 800,000 to 1,000,000 distinct CDR3 sequences, 25% to 30% seen once. Sample: PBMCs, mostly from graft donor cells, taken 360 days after TCRalphabeta/CD19-depleted stem cell transplant. The receptor set was obtained from a boy younger than two who had a stem cell transplant for SCID, so the T cells may come from the graft donor.

This chain links TRBV3-1 with TRBJ2-5; 10 positions match TRBD2. Germline assignment: CDR1 LGHDT and CDR2 YNNKEL (reference sequence). CDR3 size: 16 residues. V dropped 2 bases and J dropped 2; count of bases not matched to a gene: 5. The CDR3 nucleotides read TGTGCCAGCAGCCAAACCGAACTAGCGGGGCAAGAGACCCAGTACTTC. Translation gives CASSQTELAGQETQYF.

This clonotype was detected ten times or more. This chain joins TRBV10-3 and TRBJ1-1; D is undetermined. This CDR3 contains 13 residues. Germline values: CDR1 ENHRY, CDR2 SYGVKD. The V end lost 10 bases, the J end lost 3 bases, and 15 bases lay between the germline ends. The CDR3: CATRNWPDTEAFF. CDR3 nucleotide sequence: TGTGCCACCCGGAATTGGCCGGACACTGAAGCTTTCTTT.

This clonotype was found a few times. This chain uses TRBV29-1 with TRBJ2-1; 8 nucleotides align to TRBD2. The ends lost 4 bases at V and 4 bases at J; junction bases unmatched: 9. The CDR3 runs to 15 residues. The germline gives CDR1 SQVTM, CDR2 ANQGSEA. The chain's CDR3 is CSVVGTSPRYNEQFF. The CDR3 region has the DNA TGCAGCGTTGTAGGGACTAGTCCTCGTTACAATGAGCAGTTCTTC.

Comment on this clonotype: A much larger clone lies a single base off, so this may be a read error. The chain uses TRBV3-1 and TRBJ2-5; 12 bases line up with TRBD2. Germline V gene lookup returns CDR1 LGHDT and CDR2 YNNKEL (reference sequence). This CDR3 is built from 17 residues. This CDR3 reads CATSPRTSGDILETQYF. CDR3 DNA sequence: TGTGCCACCAGCCCGCGGACTAGCGGGGACATATTAGAGACCCAGTACTTC.

This clonotype was seen at least ten times. V gene TRBV7-2 combines with J gene TRBJ2-5; D not certain. Germline V gene data show CDR1 as SGHTA and CDR2 as FQGNSA. The CDR3 covers 15 residues. The V end lost 5 bases, the J end lost 5 bases, and 18 bases lay between the germline ends. The CDR3 DNA reads TGTGCCAGCAGCACCTCAGGACCTTTAGGGGAGACCCAGTACTTC. Its translation: CASSTSGPLGETQYF.